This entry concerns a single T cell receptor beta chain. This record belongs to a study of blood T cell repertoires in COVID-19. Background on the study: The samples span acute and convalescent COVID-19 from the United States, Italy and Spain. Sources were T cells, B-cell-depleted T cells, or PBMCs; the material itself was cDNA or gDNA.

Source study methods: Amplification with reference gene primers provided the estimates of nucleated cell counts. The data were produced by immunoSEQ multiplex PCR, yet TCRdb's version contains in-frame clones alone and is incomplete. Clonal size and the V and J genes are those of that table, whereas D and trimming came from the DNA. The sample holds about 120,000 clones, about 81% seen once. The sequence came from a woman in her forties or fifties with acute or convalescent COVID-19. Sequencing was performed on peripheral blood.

CDR3 DNA sequence: TGTGCCAGCAGCTATAAGGGGTCAACTAATGAAAAACTGTTTTTT. It translates to CASSYKGSTNEKLFF. V usage is TRBV7-2 and J usage is TRBJ1-4, with D possibly matching TRBD1 (5 bases). The CDR3 length is 15 residues. Deletions cut 4 bases from V and 0 bases from J, with 9 bases between. CDR1 and CDR2 from the germline V gene are SGHTA and FQGNSA.